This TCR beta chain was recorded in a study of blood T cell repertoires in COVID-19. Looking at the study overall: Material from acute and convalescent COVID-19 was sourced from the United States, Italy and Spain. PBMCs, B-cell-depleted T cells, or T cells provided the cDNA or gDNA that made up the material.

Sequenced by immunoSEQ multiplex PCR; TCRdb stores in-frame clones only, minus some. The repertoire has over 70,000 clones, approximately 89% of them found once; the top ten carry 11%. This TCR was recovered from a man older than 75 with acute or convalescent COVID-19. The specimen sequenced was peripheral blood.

The CDR3 protein is CAISGDRVDTQYF. CDR3 DNA sequence: TGTGCCATCAGTGGAGACAGGGTAGATACGCAGTATTTT. This chain joins TRBV10-3 and TRBJ2-3; 7 bases fit TRBD1. Germline V gives CDR1 ENHRY, CDR2 SYGVKD. V lost 4 bases to trimming and J lost 5 bases; unmatched junction nucleotides: 3. This CDR3 is 13 amino acids long.